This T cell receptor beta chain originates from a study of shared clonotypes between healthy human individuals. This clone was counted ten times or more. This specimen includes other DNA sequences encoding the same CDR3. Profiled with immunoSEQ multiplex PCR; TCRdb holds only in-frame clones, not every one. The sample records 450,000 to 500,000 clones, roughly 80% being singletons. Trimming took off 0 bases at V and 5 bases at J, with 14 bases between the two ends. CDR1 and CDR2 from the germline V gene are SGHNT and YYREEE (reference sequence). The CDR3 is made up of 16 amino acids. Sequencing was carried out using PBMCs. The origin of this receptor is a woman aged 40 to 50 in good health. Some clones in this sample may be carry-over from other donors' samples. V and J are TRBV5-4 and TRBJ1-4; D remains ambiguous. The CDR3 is CASSLAPAKMNEKLFF. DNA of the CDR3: TGTGCCAGCAGCTTGGCCCCCGCGAAGATGAATGAAAAACTGTTTTTT.